These 12 T cell receptor beta chains were sequenced from one sample in a study of identifying expanded T cells in peripheral blood. TCRdb keeps only in-frame clones here, not all; method: immunoSEQ multiplex PCR. The data contain about 90,000 clones, 75% to 90% of them seen just once; the ten biggest clones take up over 5%. The specimen sequenced was blood. The source of these receptors is a person between 18 and 75 years old in good health.

This chain links TRBV5-4 with TRBJ1-1; D not certain. CDR3 size: 13 residues. V dropped 3 bases and J dropped 0 bases, with 6 bases sitting between them. Germline CDR1 reads SGHNT; CDR2 reads YYREEE (reference sequence). In DNA form, the CDR3 reads TGTGCCAGCAGCTCCAGCATGAACACTGAAGCTTTCTTT. It is translated as CASSSSMNTEAFF.

The chain is built from TRBV10-3 and TRBJ2-5; D gene unclear. V shed 2 bases and J shed 3 bases, with 4 bases lying between them. The CDR3 extends over 12 amino acids. Germline V gene data show CDR1 as ENHRY and CDR2 as SYGVKD. The DNA of the CDR3 is TGTGCCATCAGTGAGCTTGAAGAGACCCAGTACTTC. Translation: CAISELEETQYF.

The genes are TRBV6-5 and TRBJ1-2; D not resolved. V gave up 7 bases and J gave up 8 bases, with 17 bases separating them. Per the germline V gene, CDR1 is MNHEY and CDR2 is SVGAGI. This CDR3 region has 13 residues. CDR3 region: CASMEDGLWGYTF. CDR3 DNA: TGTGCCAGCATGGAGGACGGTCTTTGGGGCTACACCTTC.

The V gene is TRBV6-5, the J gene TRBJ1-2; 10 bases fit TRBD1. CDR1 MNHEY and CDR2 SVGAGI come from the germline V gene. V trimming: 6 bases; J trimming: 7 bases; junction bases outside the gene matches: 8. This CDR3 has 14 residues. The CDR3 loop reads CASRGQGRKGGYTF. DNA of the CDR3: TGTGCCAGCAGGGGACAGGGGAGGAAAGGTGGCTACACCTTC.

The chain employs TRBV18 and TRBJ1-6, with 12 bases identical to TRBD1. V was pared by 0 bases and J by 3 bases, with 9 bases of the junction left unmatched. This CDR3 is built from 20 residues. The germline CDR1 and CDR2 sequences are KGHSH and LQKENI. Here the CDR3 reads CASSPPPGQGAGNYNSPLHF. Here the CDR3 DNA reads TGTGCCAGCTCACCACCGCCGGGACAGGGGGCAGGGAACTATAATTCACCCCTCCACTTT.

The chain couples TRBV11-2 to TRBJ2-7; D might be TRBD1 or TRBD2, each matching 5 bases. Germline V CDR1 and CDR2: SGHAT, FQNNGV. The CDR3 extends over 15 amino acids. The V gene lost 5 bases and the J gene lost 5 bases, with 19 bases spanning the gap. The CDR3 here is CASSVPGYRHHEQYF. Written as DNA, the CDR3 is TGTGCCAGCAGCGTCCCGGGATACAGGCACCACGAGCAGTACTTC.

V and J are TRBV5-1 and TRBJ2-5; no definite D call. The CDR3 extends over 15 amino acids. Germline loops: CDR1 SGHRS, CDR2 YFSETQ. V lost 1 base and J 2 bases, leaving 12 bases between the germline ends. CDR3 region: CASSLTPSGQETQYF. Written as DNA, the CDR3 is TGCGCCAGCAGCTTGACGCCCTCCGGGCAAGAGACCCAGTACTTC.

A note on this clone: The junction departs from germline at one end; a sequencing error may be responsible. The chain uses TRBV14 and TRBJ2-7; D unresolved. The CDR3 length is 13 residues. Germline loops: CDR1 SGHDN, CDR2 FVKESK. DNA for the CDR3: TGTGCCAGCAGCCAATTTCTATCGTCTACCCCTGACTTC. This translates into CASSQFLSSTPDF.

The chain combines TRBV30 with TRBJ1-2; possible D gene TRBD1, 6 bases. V shed 5 bases and J shed 4 bases, with 11 bases lying between them. The germline CDR1 and CDR2 sequences are GTSNPN and SVGIG (reference sequence). The CDR3 loop spans 12 amino acids. CDR3 sequence (DNA): TGTGCCTGGTTACAGGGTGGCTATGGCTACACCTTC. The encoded protein is CAWLQGGYGYTF.

This chain joins TRBV19 and TRBJ2-7, with 9 bases fitting TRBD1. Unmatched junction bases numbered 8, after V lost 6 bases and J lost 2 bases. In germline, CDR1 is LNHDA, CDR2 SQIVND (reference sequence). The CDR3 spans 15 residues. CDR3 protein: CASSHPGQGTYEQYF. CDR3 nucleotides: TGTGCCAGTAGCCACCCGGGACAGGGAACCTACGAGCAGTACTTC.

The genes are TRBV7-8 and TRBJ1-4; maybe TRBD1 (5 bases). This CDR3 is built from 15 residues. In germline, CDR1 is SGHVS, CDR2 FQNEAQ. Trimming left V 3 bases short and J 3 bases short, with 11 bases between. The CDR3 DNA is TGTGCCAGCAGCTTGGGGGTGAGGGCTAATGAAAAACTGTTTTTT. It codes for CASSLGVRANEKLFF.

This clone was counted once. The germline gene is not matched at one end of the junction; a read error may be the cause. The V call is TRBV15, the J call TRBJ1-4, with TRBD1 as a possible D gene (6 bases). The CDR3 has 13 amino acids. Germline CDR1 reads LNHNV; CDR2 reads YYDKDF (reference sequence). As DNA, the CDR3 is TGTGCCACCAGCAGAGAAGTGAGGGGGACGATGAATTTT. Amino acids: CATSREVRGTMNF.